The 10 T cell receptor beta chains below were found in one sample sequenced in a study of vaccination effects on CD4 cells after COVID-19. Repertoires were generated with immunoSEQ multiplex PCR, while TCRdb's copy carries only in-frame clones and drops some. The sample consists of around 69,000 clones, 74% of them appearing once. These receptors' antigens are unknown. Ahead of sequencing, the ViraFEST assay grew antigen-specific CD4+ T cells using viral peptide pools. A roughly 11-day culture period preceded the isolation of CD4+ T cells. Of the BNT162b2 and mRNA-1273 vaccines, participants received two doses of one or the other. The sample in question was CD4+ T cells from PBMCs cultured with HCoV-229E spike peptides, obtained after COVID-19 vaccination. Every receptor here comes from a human donor who received a COVID-19 vaccine.

The rearrangement links TRBV5-1 to TRBJ1-2; possibly TRBD1 for D (5 bases). This CDR3 has 13 amino acids. The V gene's germline CDR1 is SGHRS and CDR2 YFSETQ. V lost 4 bases to trimming and J lost 0 bases, with 7 bases between them. CDR3 bases: TGCGCCAGCAGCGCAGGGACTAACTATGGCTACACCTTC. Translated, it gives CASSAGTNYGYTF.

V and J are TRBV9 and TRBJ1-1; D gene ambiguous. Between the trimmed V and J ends, which lost 4 bases and 1 base, there was a span of 11 bases. This CDR3 contains 14 residues. CDR1 is SGDLS and CDR2 is YYNGEE in the germline V gene. CDR3 loop: CASSPSIRNTEAFF. The CDR3, as DNA: TGTGCCAGCAGCCCATCGATACGGAACACTGAAGCTTTCTTT.

The chain joins TRBV5-8 to TRBJ1-5; D is ambiguous. The CDR3 has 14 amino acids. V was clipped by 5 bases and J by 3 bases, with 12 bases between them. In germline, CDR1 is SGHTS, CDR2 YDEGEE. The CDR3 sequence: CASRERHTNQPQHF. The CDR3 nucleotides read TGTGCCAGCAGGGAACGACACACCAATCAGCCCCAGCATTTT.

The V call is TRBV19, the J call TRBJ2-3; D is ambiguous. CDR1 and CDR2 (germline): LNHDA, SQIVND (reference sequence). V lost 4 bases, J lost 4 bases, and 15 bases lay in between. The CDR3 consists of 15 residues. DNA of the CDR3: TGTGCCAGTAGTAATCCCGGCCACACCTCAGATACGCAGTATTTT. This gives the protein CASSNPGHTSDTQYF.

V usage is TRBV11-2 and J usage is TRBJ2-7; 8 bases match TRBD1. The CDR3 is 15 amino acids. Per the germline V gene, CDR1 is SGHAT and CDR2 is FQNNGV. With 4 bases clipped from V and 4 bases from J, the junction kept 9 bases outside the gene matches. The CDR3 DNA follows: TGTGCCAGCAGCTCCTTTGGACAGGGTTCTTACGAGCAGTACGTC. Protein: CASSSFGQGSYEQYV.

This clone has a handful of counts. The rearrangement links TRBV29-1 to TRBJ1-4, with 9 bases aligning to TRBD1. Trimming cost V 0 bases and J 7 bases; bases outside gene matches: 6. The V gene's germline CDR1 is SQVTM and CDR2 ANQGSEA. This CDR3 has 15 residues. CDR3 in DNA: TGCAGCGTTGAAGAACCGGGACAGGGAAGTGAAAAACTGTTTTTT. This gives the protein CSVEEPGQGSEKLFF.

J is TRBJ1-2 and V is TRBV5-5; D remains unclear. This CDR3 comprises 13 residues. From germline, CDR1 is SGHKS and CDR2 YYEKEE (reference sequence). V was trimmed by 1 base and J by 5 bases, leaving 9 bases between them. The CDR3 coding sequence is TGTGCCAGCAGCTTGCTCGGGAGGTATGGCTACACCTTC. Its translation: CASSLLGRYGYTF.

J is TRBJ1-1 and V is TRBV7-3, with D uncertain. V shed 0 bases and J shed 2 bases, with 4 bases lying between them. Germline CDR1 is SGHTA and CDR2 is FQGTGA. The CDR3 has 13 residues. CDR3 in amino acids: CASSLTLNTEAFF. The CDR3 DNA reads TGTGCCAGCAGCTTAACCCTTAACACTGAAGCTTTCTTT.

The chain is built from TRBV6-5 and TRBJ1-1, with 7 bases aligning to TRBD1. This CDR3 is built from 13 residues. V was pared by 7 bases and J by 6 bases, with 8 bases of the junction left unmatched. The germline CDR1 and CDR2 sequences are MNHEY and SVGAGI. CDR3 sequence (DNA): TGTGCCAGCACCAGAACAGGGGTCGCTGAAGCTTTCTTT. It is translated as CASTRTGVAEAFF.

The CDR3 bases are TGTGCCAGCAGCTCCAGGAGCGGCGCAGATACGCAGTATTTT. It encodes CASSSRSGADTQYF. The chain employs TRBV7-3 and TRBJ2-3; possibly TRBD2 for D (5 bases). Germline V gives CDR1 SGHTA, CDR2 FQGTGA. With 4 bases removed from V and 4 bases from J, the gap between germline ends came to 12 bases. The CDR3 runs to 14 residues.